The 24 T cell receptor beta chains given below trace back to one sample, sequenced in a study of T cells in Graves' hyperthyroidism and ophthalmopathy. RNA transcripts gave rise to amplified TCR beta CDR3 regions. RT-PCR in the first round (using the HTBI primer set) targeted the TCR CDR3. In TCRdb, the multiplex PCR reads were re-called with MiXCR into one record per CDR3 protein. In the table there are roughly 400,000 distinct CDR3 sequences, around 25% of which are singletons. Specimen: blood. Source of these receptors: a man aged 45-60 years with Graves' hyperthyroidism.

The chain has TRBV5-4 and TRBJ2-5; 7 positions agree with TRBD2. The germline V gene has CDR1 SGHNT and CDR2 YYREEE (reference sequence). V was pared by 1 base and J by 5 bases, with 2 bases of the junction left unmatched. The CDR3 has 13 residues. Written as DNA, the CDR3 is TGTGCCAGCAGCTTGAGGGAGGGGGAGACCCAGTACTTC. Translation: CASSLREGETQYF.

This clonotype was counted between two and nine times. This chain uses TRBV19 with TRBJ2-7, with 10 bases matching TRBD2. CDR1 and CDR2 from the germline V gene are LNHDA and SQIVND (reference sequence). The CDR3 totals 17 residues. V shed 2 bases, J shed 0 bases, and the junction held 7 bases outside the gene matches. CDR3 coding DNA: TGTGCCAGTAGTATATTTGGTGCTAGCGGGAGCTCCTACGAGCAGTACTTC. It yields the protein CASSIFGASGSSYEQYF.

The chain links TRBV19 to TRBJ2-7, with D perhaps TRBD2 (7 bases). The CDR3 loop spans 16 amino acids. Germline lookup yields CDR1 LNHDA and CDR2 SQIVND (reference sequence). Trimming took off 6 bases at V and 4 bases at J, with 22 bases between the two ends. The CDR3 DNA sequence: TGTGCCAGTAGCACTATGGCGGGGGCGGTGGAATACGAGCAGTACTTC. Encoded protein: CASSTMAGAVEYEQYF.

This chain connects TRBV2 to TRBJ1-1; no firm D call. From germline, CDR1 is SNHLY and CDR2 FYNNEI. Trimming shortened V by 8 bases and J by 1 base, and 11 bases separated the two germline ends. The CDR3 consists of 13 residues. As DNA, the CDR3 is TGTGCCAGCCACGATCCGGGGAACACTGAAGCTTTCTTT. Its translation: CASHDPGNTEAFF.

There are many counts of this clonotype. The chain links TRBV11-2 to TRBJ2-1, with 12 nucleotides matching TRBD2. The length of the CDR3 is 16 residues. Germline V gene data show CDR1 as SGHAT and CDR2 as FQNNGV. The V segment lost 6 bases and the J segment 8 bases; nucleotides outside the gene matches: 11. The DNA for the CDR3 is TGTGCCAGCAGGGGGGGACTAGCGGGTTCCTGGGATGAGCAGTTCTTC. This translates into CASRGGLAGSWDEQFF.

This clonotype occurred many times. The chain links TRBV27 to TRBJ2-3; 16 bases map to TRBD2. Germline V gene data show CDR1 as MNHEY and CDR2 as SMNVEV (reference sequence). V lost 5 bases and J lost 6; bases outside the gene matches: 23. CDR3 length: 22 residues. The CDR3 spells CASSPSARTGPGLAGGYDTQYF. CDR3 in DNA: TGTGCCAGCAGTCCTAGCGCTCGGACAGGGCCGGGACTAGCGGGAGGGTACGATACGCAGTATTTT.

This clonotype was counted at least ten times. The V and J genes are TRBV18 and TRBJ1-2; 7 bases are a match to TRBD1. Germline assignment: CDR1 KGHSH and CDR2 LQKENI. The CDR3 extends over 15 amino acids. Trimming at V came to 3 bases and at J to 2 bases, leaving 6 bases not matched to a gene. The CDR3 bases are TGTGCCAGCTCACCCCCGGACAGGCCGAACTATGGCTACACCTTC. Protein product: CASSPPDRPNYGYTF.

This sequence joins TRBV3-1 and TRBJ1-3; a possible D gene is TRBD1 (5 bases). Trimming removed 1 base from V and 0 bases from J, with 10 bases in between. The CDR3 is 16 amino acids. Germline-derived CDR1 and CDR2 are LGHDT and YNNKEL (reference sequence). The CDR3, as DNA: TGTGCCAGCAGCCAAGTTGGGGGAAGCTCTGGAAACACCATATATTTT. It specifies CASSQVGGSSGNTIYF.

This clonotype was seen repeatedly, ten times or more. V is TRBV6-5 and J is TRBJ2-1; no definite D call. This CDR3 is 15 amino acids long. V lost 2 bases and J 9 bases, leaving 17 bases between the germline ends. Germline lookup yields CDR1 MNHEY and CDR2 SVGAGI. This CDR3 reads CASSYQAAEFGEQFF. Written as DNA, the CDR3 is TGTGCCAGCAGTTACCAGGCGGCGGAGTTCGGTGAGCAGTTCTTC.

There are many counts of this clonotype. The chain employs TRBV6-6 and TRBJ2-1, with 11 bases identical to TRBD2. With V trimmed by 2 bases and J by 9 bases, 6 bases remained unmatched. The CDR3 runs to 15 residues. Germline-derived CDR1 and CDR2 are MNHNY and SVGAGI (reference sequence). The CDR3 DNA follows: TGTGCCAGCAGTTACGTAGCGGGAGGGCCCAGTGAGCAGTTCTTC. Its protein product is CASSYVAGGPSEQFF.

The chain links TRBV6-1 to TRBJ2-7; 11 bases are shared with TRBD2. The J segment lost 1 base and the V segment lost 6 bases, leaving 5 bases of the junction unmatched. Germline CDR1 reads MNHNS; CDR2 reads SASEGT. The length of the CDR3 is 15 residues. CDR3 amino acids: CASRETSGMSYEQYF. CDR3 coding DNA: TGTGCCAGCAGAGAGACTAGCGGGATGTCCTACGAGCAGTACTTC.

This clonotype has just a few counts. The V call is TRBV20-1, the J call TRBJ1-4; D unresolved. The V and J ends lost 0 bases and 8 bases respectively, with 13 bases between them. CDR1 is DFQATT, CDR2 SNEGSKA, per germline (reference sequence). The CDR3 runs 14 residues. The CDR3 DNA follows: TGCAGTGCTAGAGACCGGAGGTCAGGAGAAAAACTGTTTTTT. Translating gives CSARDRRSGEKLFF.

This sequence joins TRBV5-1 and TRBJ1-4; 12 bases are shared with TRBD1. The V and J ends lost 0 bases and 7 bases, in that order; junction bases with no gene match: 10. CDR1 is SGHRS and CDR2 is YFSETQ in the germline V gene. The CDR3 spans 18 residues. The DNA for the CDR3 is TGCGCCAGCAGCTTGGCCGGGACAGGGGGCGCATTGGGTGAAAAACTGTTTTTT. This translates into CASSLAGTGGALGEKLFF.

This clonotype turned up a few times. For the CDR3, the DNA is TGTGCCAGCTCACTAGATGAAGGATCACCCCTCCACTTT. Translating it yields CASSLDEGSPLHF. This chain uses TRBV18 with TRBJ1-6; D remains unclear. Germline V lookup: CDR1 KGHSH, CDR2 LQKENI. The CDR3 extends over 13 amino acids. With 4 bases removed from V and 10 bases from J, the gap between germline ends came to 11 bases.

This clonotype was detected many times. This chain joins TRBV11-2 and TRBJ2-7; 9 positions match TRBD1. The CDR3 contains 15 residues. Germline V gives CDR1 SGHAT, CDR2 FQNNGV. With V trimmed by 1 base and J by 1 base, 2 bases remained unmatched. The CDR3, as DNA: TGTGCCAGCAGCTTAGGGACAGGGGAATCCTACGAGCAGTACTTC. Its protein is CASSLGTGESYEQYF.

This rearrangement joins TRBV6-1 to TRBJ2-1; 14 positions match TRBD2. The V segment lost 1 base and the J segment 1 base; nucleotides outside the gene matches: 3. CDR1 and CDR2 from the germline V gene are MNHNS and SASEGT. There are 18 residues in the CDR3. This CDR3 is CASSEGTSGGLSYNEQFF. CDR3 in DNA: TGTGCCAGCAGTGAAGGGACTAGCGGGGGGTTGTCCTACAATGAGCAGTTCTTC.

This clonotype was seen repeatedly, ten times or more. This sequence joins TRBV11-2 and TRBJ2-1, with D hard to call. CDR1 is SGHAT, CDR2 FQNNGV, per germline. The CDR3 is 14 amino acids. The germline V and J ends were trimmed by 5 bases and 5 bases, with 13 bases remaining between them. The CDR3 spells CASSTAILNNEQFF. For the CDR3, the DNA is TGTGCCAGCAGCACAGCCATCCTCAACAATGAGCAGTTCTTC.

The rearrangement uses TRBV6-4 and TRBJ2-7; perhaps TRBD2 as D (7 bases). The CDR3 is 14 residues long. Trimming removed 4 bases at V and 4 bases at J, with 14 bases between. CDR1 is MRHNA and CDR2 is SNTAGT in the germline V gene. Here the CDR3 reads CASSGGGTSYEQYF. CDR3 nucleotide sequence: TGTGCCAGCAGTGGGGGGGGCACTTCATACGAGCAGTACTTC.

The chain carries TRBV7-9 and TRBJ2-7; D ambiguous. The CDR3 covers 12 residues. V was shortened by 5 bases and J by 2 bases, with 7 bases between the two germline ends. CDR1 and CDR2 (germline): SEHNR, FQNEAQ (reference sequence). This chain's CDR3 is CASSLTPYEQYF. The CDR3 coding sequence is TGTGCCAGCAGCCTGACCCCCTACGAGCAGTACTTC.

This clonotype was found many times. V and J are TRBV28 and TRBJ2-5, with D maybe TRBD1 (6 bases). The CDR3 has 15 amino acids. The germline V gene encodes CDR1 MDHEN and CDR2 SYDVKM. The germline V and J ends were trimmed by 5 bases and 2 bases, with 15 bases remaining between them. For the CDR3, the DNA is TGTGCCAGCAGTCGGATGTCTGGACAGCAAGAGACCCAGTACTTC. Translating it yields CASSRMSGQQETQYF.

This clonotype was counted a few times. J is TRBJ2-1 and V is TRBV5-1; 11 nucleotides line up with TRBD2. Per the germline V gene, CDR1 is SGHRS and CDR2 is YFSETQ. This CDR3 is built from 15 residues. V was clipped by 6 bases and J by 7 bases; unmatched bases: 9. The CDR3 DNA reads as TGCGCCAGCAAAAATCTAGCGGGGGGTCGGAATGAGCAGTTCTTC. Translation: CASKNLAGGRNEQFF.

This clonotype showed up just a few times. This chain links TRBV5-1 with TRBJ2-6, with a weak D call TRBD2 (5 bases). The CDR3 contains 14 residues. Germline lookup yields CDR1 SGHRS and CDR2 YFSETQ. Trimming shortened V by 4 bases and J by 2 bases, and 7 bases separated the two germline ends. CDR3 protein: CASSQTTGANVLTF. The CDR3, as DNA: TGCGCCAGCAGCCAGACTACTGGGGCCAACGTCCTGACTTTC.

This clonotype showed up just a few times. V is TRBV9 and J is TRBJ2-1; 8 bases are a match to TRBD2. The CDR3 runs to 15 residues. With 0 bases clipped from V and 8 bases from J, the junction kept 7 bases outside the gene matches. The germline V gene has CDR1 SGDLS and CDR2 YYNGEE. The CDR3 loop reads CASSVAGGPVYEQFF. CDR3 DNA: TGTGCCAGCAGCGTAGCGGGAGGGCCAGTCTATGAGCAGTTCTTC. The full variable domain, completed using reference TRBV9 and TRBJ2-1, is DSGVTQTPKHLITATGQRVTLRCSPRSGDLSVYWYQQSLDQGLQFLIQYYNGEERAKGNILERFSAQQFPDLHSELNLSSLELGDSALYFCASSVAGGPVYEQFFGPGTRLTVL.

This clonotype was found a few times. V is TRBV2 and J is TRBJ2-1; 11 nucleotides agree with TRBD1. V lost 1 base and J lost 1; bases outside the gene matches: 9. This CDR3 region has 19 residues. Germline V gene lookup returns CDR1 SNHLY and CDR2 FYNNEI. The CDR3 spells CASSEGTGGSKSSYNEQFF. The CDR3 region has the DNA TGTGCCAGCAGTGAAGGGACAGGGGGCTCTAAGAGTTCCTACAATGAGCAGTTCTTC. Complete variable domain (other parts from reference TRBV2 and TRBJ2-1): EPEVTQTPSHQVTQMGQEVILRCVPISNHLYFYWYRQILGQKVEFLVSFYNNEISEKSEIFDDQFSVERPDGSNFTLKIRSTKLEDSAMYFCASSEGTGGSKSSYNEQFFGPGTRLTVL.